The text below deals with one T cell receptor beta chain. The target antigen is unknown. The sample belongs to a study of cytomegalovirus exposure and HLA in healthy donors. Study-wide results and limits: Testing in vitro showed a few CMV-associated chains specific for CMV antigens. Cytomegalovirus-associated status was assigned to 164 TCR beta chains. The tendency of first-cohort TCR clusters to co-occur in the 120 validation repertoires was identified by a subsequent analysis.

CDR3 length equals 18 residues. V shed 1 base and J 1 base; nucleotides not matched to a gene: 8. CDR1 SGHRS and CDR2 YFSETQ come from the germline V gene. Clones were sequenced by immunoSEQ multiplex PCR, and TCRdb holds only the in-frame ones, with some missing. The sample has 130,000 to 150,000 clones, 80% to 90% seen once. The receptor's source is a woman aged 30 to 39 in good health and CMV-seropositive. The chain uses TRBV5-1 and TRBJ1-5; 10 positions match TRBD1. Source material: PBMCs. The DNA for the CDR3 is TGCGCCAGCAGCTTGCCGGGACAGGGGCGTGAGAGCAATCAGCCCCAGCATTTT. Translation gives CASSLPGQGRESNQPQHF.